This section outlines one TCR beta chain sequence together with its context. This specimen belongs to a study of OX40 agonist ivuxolimab in advanced cancers. Profiling relied on immunoSEQ multiplex PCR, and the TCRdb table lists in-frame clones only, not all of them. The table shows around 40,000 clones, with about 82% occurring only once. This specimen was CD4+ or CD8+ T cells sorted from blood, taken in a trial of the OX40 agonist ivuxolimab. This TCR was recovered from an adult with an advanced solid tumor such as melanoma, head and neck, liver or kidney cancer.

DNA for the CDR3: TGTGCCAGCAGCGAGGACAGAGCTAACTATGGCTACACCTTC. Translated: CASSEDRANYGYTF. The genes are TRBV7-2 and TRBJ1-2, with TRBD1 as a possible D gene (6 bases). Trimming pared 5 bases from V and 0 bases from J, leaving 10 bases between. Germline-derived CDR1 and CDR2 are SGHTA and FQGNSA. CDR3 length equals 14 residues.